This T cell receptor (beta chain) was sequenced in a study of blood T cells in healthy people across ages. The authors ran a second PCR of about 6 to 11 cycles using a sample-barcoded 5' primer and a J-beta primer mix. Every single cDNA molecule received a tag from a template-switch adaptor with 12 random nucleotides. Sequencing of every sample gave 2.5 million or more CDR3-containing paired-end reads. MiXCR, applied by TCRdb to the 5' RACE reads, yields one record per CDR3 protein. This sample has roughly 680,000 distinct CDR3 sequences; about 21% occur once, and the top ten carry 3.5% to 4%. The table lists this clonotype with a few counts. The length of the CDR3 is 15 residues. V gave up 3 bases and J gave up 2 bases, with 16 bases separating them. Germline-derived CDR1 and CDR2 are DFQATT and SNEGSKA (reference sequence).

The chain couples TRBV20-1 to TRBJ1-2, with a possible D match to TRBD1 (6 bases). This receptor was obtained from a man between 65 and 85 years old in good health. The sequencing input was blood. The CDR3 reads CSASEGRGPNYGYTF. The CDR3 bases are TGCAGTGCTAGTGAAGGACGGGGGCCGAACTATGGCTACACCTTC.